This TCR beta chain was observed in a study of pediatric ulcerative colitis. To note about this clone: Its antigen remains unidentified.

Method: immunoSEQ multiplex PCR; TCRdb's copy keeps in-frame clones and lacks some. Here the sample spans more than 50,000 clones, around four fifths being singletons. Study results and caveats: Clonal expansions reduced rectal repertoire diversity in acute severe colitis. Repertoires came from total lymphocyte DNA, so rare subsets like regulatory T cells may be missed.

This CDR3 is 15 amino acids long. Trimming took 8 bases from V and 2 from J; bases not matched to a gene: 11. Germline CDR1 MNHNS, CDR2 SASEGT. The TCR was taken from a boy aged 5-17 years with moderate ulcerative colitis. The sequencing sample was made of blood. This chain connects TRBV6-1 to TRBJ2-7; 8 nucleotides match TRBD2. CDR3 loop: CASLVSGGPTYEQYF. DNA of the CDR3: TGTGCCAGCCTAGTCAGCGGGGGCCCTACCTACGAGCAGTACTTC.